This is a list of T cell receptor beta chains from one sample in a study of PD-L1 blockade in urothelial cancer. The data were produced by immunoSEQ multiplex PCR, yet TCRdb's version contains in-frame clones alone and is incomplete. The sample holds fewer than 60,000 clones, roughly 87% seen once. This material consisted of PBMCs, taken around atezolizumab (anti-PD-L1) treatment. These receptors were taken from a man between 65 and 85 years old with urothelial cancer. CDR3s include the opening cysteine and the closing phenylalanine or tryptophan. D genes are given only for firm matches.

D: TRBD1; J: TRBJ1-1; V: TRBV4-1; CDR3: CASSQDTGATEAFF
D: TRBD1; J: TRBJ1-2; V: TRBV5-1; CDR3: CASSQGASNYGYTF
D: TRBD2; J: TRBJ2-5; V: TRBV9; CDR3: CASSVGGLAGQETQYF
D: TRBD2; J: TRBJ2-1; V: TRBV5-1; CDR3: CASSPTSGSHNEQFF
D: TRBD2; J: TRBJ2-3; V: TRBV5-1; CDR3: CASSPGQPRPSGRSGNAYF
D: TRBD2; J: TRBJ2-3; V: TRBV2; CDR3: CASSVSSGRTDTQYF
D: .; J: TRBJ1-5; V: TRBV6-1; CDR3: CASSEEDSGGNQPQHF
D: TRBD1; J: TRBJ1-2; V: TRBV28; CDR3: CASSPDRVYGYTF
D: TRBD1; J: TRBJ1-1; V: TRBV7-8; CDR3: CASSQTGGVNTEAFF
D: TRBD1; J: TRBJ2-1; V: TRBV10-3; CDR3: CAISPGQGRDEQFF
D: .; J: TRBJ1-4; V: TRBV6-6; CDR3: CASSYIPPGNGEKLFF
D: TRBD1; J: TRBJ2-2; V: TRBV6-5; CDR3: CATGQGVNTGELFF
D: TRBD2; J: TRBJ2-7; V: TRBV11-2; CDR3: CASSFGGEGEQYF
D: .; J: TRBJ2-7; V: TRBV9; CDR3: CASSVDPGQTSYEQYF
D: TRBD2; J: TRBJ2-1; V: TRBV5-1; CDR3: CASRDHGGSQYNEQFF
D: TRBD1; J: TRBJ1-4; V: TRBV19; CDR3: CASSQGAESEKLFF
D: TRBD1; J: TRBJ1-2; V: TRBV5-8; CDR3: CASSAGQGVYYGYTF
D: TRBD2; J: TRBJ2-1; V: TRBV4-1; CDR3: CASSQEGGLAGGITFF
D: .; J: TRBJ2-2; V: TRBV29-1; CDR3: CSVVRKRTGELFF
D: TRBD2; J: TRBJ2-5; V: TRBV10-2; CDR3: CASSESGGWETQYF
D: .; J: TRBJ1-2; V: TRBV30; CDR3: CAWSVPPGGYGYTF
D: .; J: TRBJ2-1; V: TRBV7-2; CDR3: CASSLAILGRTQSNEQFF
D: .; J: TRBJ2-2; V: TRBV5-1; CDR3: CASSFRQVFTGELFF
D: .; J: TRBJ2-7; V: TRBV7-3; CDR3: CASSLSRQDPPQGGEQYF
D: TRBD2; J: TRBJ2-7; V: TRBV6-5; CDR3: CASSPGLAAYEQYF
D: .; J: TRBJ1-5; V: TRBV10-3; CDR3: CAISVQGGANQPQHF
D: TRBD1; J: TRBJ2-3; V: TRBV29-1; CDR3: CSARTGDRYAYF
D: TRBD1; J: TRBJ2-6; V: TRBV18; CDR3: CASSQDRGSGANVLTF
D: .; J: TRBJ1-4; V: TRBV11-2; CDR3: CASSLGFDGRGEKLFF
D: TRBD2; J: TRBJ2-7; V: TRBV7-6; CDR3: CASSSGGGPSGEQYF
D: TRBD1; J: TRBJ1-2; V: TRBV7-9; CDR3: CASSGRQGVKGYTF
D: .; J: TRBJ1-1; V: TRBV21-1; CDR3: CASSNLGQGMNTEAFF
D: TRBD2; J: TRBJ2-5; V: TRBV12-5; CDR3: CASAPSGRGETQYF
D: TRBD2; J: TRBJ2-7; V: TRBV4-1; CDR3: CASSQLPTSGNSYEQYF